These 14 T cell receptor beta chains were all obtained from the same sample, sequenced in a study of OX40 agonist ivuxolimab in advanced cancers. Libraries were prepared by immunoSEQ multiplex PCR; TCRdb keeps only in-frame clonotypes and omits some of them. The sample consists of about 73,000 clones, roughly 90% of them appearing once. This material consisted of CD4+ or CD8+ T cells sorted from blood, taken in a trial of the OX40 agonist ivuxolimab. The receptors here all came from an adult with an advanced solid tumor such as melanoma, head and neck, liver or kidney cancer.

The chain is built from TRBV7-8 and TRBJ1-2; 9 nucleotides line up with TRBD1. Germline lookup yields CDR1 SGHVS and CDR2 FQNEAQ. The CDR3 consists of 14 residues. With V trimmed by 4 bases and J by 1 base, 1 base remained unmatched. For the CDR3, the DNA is TGTGCCAGCAGCTCGGGACAGGGTAACTATGGCTACACCTTC. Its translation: CASSSGQGNYGYTF. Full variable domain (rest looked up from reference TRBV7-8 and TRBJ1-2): GAGVSQSPRYKVAKRGQDVALRCDPISGHVSLFWYQQALGQGPEFLTYFQNEAQLDKSGLPSDRFFAERPEGSVSTLKIQRTQQEDSAVYLCASSSGQGNYGYTFGSGTRLTVV.

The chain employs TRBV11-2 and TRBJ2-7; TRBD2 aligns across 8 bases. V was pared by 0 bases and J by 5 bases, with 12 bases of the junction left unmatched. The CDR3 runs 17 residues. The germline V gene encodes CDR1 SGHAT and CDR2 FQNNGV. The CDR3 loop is CASSLDRSSGRGNEQYF. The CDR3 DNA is TGTGCCAGCAGCTTAGATCGATCCAGCGGGAGAGGGAACGAGCAGTACTTC.

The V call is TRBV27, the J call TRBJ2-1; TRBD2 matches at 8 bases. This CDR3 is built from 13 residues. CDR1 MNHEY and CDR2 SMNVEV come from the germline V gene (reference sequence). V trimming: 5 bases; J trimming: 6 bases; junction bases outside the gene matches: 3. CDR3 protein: CASSTGLVNEQFF. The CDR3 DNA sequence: TGTGCCAGCAGTACGGGACTAGTCAATGAGCAGTTCTTC.

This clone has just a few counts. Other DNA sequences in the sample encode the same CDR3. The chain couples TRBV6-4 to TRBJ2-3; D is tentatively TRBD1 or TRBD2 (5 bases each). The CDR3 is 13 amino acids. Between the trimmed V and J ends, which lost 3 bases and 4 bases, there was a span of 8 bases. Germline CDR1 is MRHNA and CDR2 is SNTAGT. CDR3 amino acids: CASSDQGADTQYF. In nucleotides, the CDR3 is TGTGCCAGCAGTGATCAGGGAGCAGATACGCAGTATTTT.

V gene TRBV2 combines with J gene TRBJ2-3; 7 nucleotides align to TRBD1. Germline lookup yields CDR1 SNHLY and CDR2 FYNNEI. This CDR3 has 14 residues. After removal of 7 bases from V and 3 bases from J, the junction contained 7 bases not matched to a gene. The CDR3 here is CASTSGGNTDTQYF. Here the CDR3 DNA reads TGTGCCAGCACTTCAGGGGGAAATACAGATACGCAGTATTTT.

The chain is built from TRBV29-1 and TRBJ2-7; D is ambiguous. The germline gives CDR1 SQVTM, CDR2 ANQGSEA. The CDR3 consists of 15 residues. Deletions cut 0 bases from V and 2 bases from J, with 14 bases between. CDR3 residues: CSVEDPGRSPYEQYF. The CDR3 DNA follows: TGCAGCGTTGAAGATCCGGGCAGGAGCCCCTACGAGCAGTACTTC.

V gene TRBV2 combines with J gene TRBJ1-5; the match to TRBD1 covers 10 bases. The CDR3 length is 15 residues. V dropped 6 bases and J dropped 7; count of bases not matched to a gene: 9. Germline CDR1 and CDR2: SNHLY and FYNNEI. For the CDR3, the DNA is TGTGCCAGCAGCGAGGGACAGGGGATGATCCAGCCCCAGCATTTT. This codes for CASSEGQGMIQPQHF.

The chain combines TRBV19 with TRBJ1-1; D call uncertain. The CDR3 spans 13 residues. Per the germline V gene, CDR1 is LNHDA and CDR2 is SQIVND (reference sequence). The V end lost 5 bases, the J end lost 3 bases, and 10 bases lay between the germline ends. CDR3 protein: CASSDEEDTEAFF. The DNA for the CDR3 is TGTGCCAGTAGTGACGAGGAGGACACTGAAGCTTTCTTT.

As DNA, the CDR3 is TGTGCCAGCAGCTCCGGGACAGGGTTTTCACCCCTCCACTTT. It yields the protein CASSSGTGFSPLHF. This rearrangement joins TRBV14 to TRBJ1-6, with 9 bases matching TRBD1. Unmatched junction bases numbered 5, after V lost 5 bases and J lost 9 bases. The germline V gene has CDR1 SGHDN and CDR2 FVKESK. The CDR3 runs 14 residues.

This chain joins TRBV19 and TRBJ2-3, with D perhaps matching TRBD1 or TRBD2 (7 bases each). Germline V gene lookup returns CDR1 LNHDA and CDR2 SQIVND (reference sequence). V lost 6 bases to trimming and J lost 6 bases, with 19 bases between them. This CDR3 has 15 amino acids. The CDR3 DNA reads TGTGCCAGTAGCGATTATAGACAGGGAGGGGATACGCAGTATTTT. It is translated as CASSDYRQGGDTQYF.

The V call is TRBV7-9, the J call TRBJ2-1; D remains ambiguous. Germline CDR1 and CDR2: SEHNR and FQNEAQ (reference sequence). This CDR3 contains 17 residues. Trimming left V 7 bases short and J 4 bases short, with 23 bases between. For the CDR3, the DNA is TGTGCCAGCACCCCAAGGGAACGAGGTCGTAGGTACAATGAGCAGTTCTTC. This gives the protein CASTPRERGRRYNEQFF.

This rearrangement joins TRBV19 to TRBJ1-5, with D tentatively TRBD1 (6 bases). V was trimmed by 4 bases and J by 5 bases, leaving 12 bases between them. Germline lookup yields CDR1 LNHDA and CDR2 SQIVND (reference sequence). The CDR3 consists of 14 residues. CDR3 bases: TGTGCCAGTAGTACCTCGGGGGGCGATCAGCCCCAGCATTTT. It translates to CASSTSGGDQPQHF.

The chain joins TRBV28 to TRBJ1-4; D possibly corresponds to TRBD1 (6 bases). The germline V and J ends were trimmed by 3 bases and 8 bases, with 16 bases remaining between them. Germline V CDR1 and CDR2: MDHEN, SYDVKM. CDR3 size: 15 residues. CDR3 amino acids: CASSFRTAKGEKLFF. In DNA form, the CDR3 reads TGTGCCAGCAGTTTCAGGACAGCGAAAGGAGAAAAACTGTTTTTT.

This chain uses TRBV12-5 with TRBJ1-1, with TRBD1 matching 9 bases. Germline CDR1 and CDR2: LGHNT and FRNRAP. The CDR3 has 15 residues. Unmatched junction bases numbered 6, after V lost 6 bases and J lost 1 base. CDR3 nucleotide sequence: TGTGCTAGTGGCCCGGACAGGGGTTGGAACACTGAAGCTTTCTTT. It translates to CASGPDRGWNTEAFF.